A single T cell receptor beta chain is shown here with its context. The data were taken from a study of shared clonotypes between healthy human individuals. Repertoires were generated with immunoSEQ multiplex PCR, while TCRdb's copy carries only in-frame clones and drops some. Of some 2,100,000 clones in the sample, approximately 94% were seen once. Per germline, CDR1 SGHRS and CDR2 YFSETQ. There are 15 residues in the CDR3. The ends lost 4 bases at V and 7 bases at J; junction bases unmatched: 13. This clonotype was obtained from a man aged 18 to 29 in good health. The specimen was naive CD4+ T cells sorted from blood. Regarding subset: CD45RA+ positively selected. The chain uses TRBV5-1 and TRBJ2-7, with TRBD2 matching over 8 bases. CDR3 bases: TGCGCCAGCAGCGCTGGGACTAGTGCCATAGGAGAGCAGTACTTC. Amino acids: CASSAGTSAIGEQYF.